Listed below are T cell receptor beta chains from one sample, sequenced in a study of cytomegalovirus exposure and HLA in healthy donors. Only in-frame clones appear in the TCRdb table, and some are missing; sequencing was by immunoSEQ multiplex PCR. The data show around 230,000 clones, roughly 79% seen once. Source material: PBMCs. The receptor set was obtained from a male donor in good health and CMV-seronegative. Each CDR3 is given with its conserved first and last residue. The order of the fields is V gene, clone size, J gene, D gene, CDR3 protein, CDR3 DNA. The D gene is left open where the match is weak. Size values are once, few and many counts, or a class for expanded clones, and some rows have none.

v_call: TRBV7-9; clone_size: NA; j_call: TRBJ2-4; d_call: TRBD1; cdr3_aa: CASSIDRGTNIQYF; cdr3_nt: TGTGCCAGCAGCATAGACAGGGGTACAAACATTCAGTACTTC
v_call: TRBV4-1; clone_size: NA; j_call: TRBJ2-7; d_call: TRBD1; cdr3_aa: CASSRRDRSYEQYF; cdr3_nt: TGCGCCAGCAGCCGCCGGGACAGGTCCTACGAGCAGTACTTC
v_call: TRBV2; clone_size: NA; j_call: TRBJ2-1; d_call: TRBD2; cdr3_aa: CASSYTSGRYNEQFF; cdr3_nt: TGTGCCAGCAGTTACACTAGCGGACGCTACAATGAGCAGTTCTTC
v_call: TRBV27; clone_size: NA; j_call: TRBJ2-7; d_call: TRBD1; cdr3_aa: CASGDREAYEQYF; cdr3_nt: TGTGCCAGCGGTGACAGGGAAGCCTACGAGCAGTACTTC
v_call: TRBV7-2; clone_size: NA; j_call: TRBJ2-1; d_call: NA; cdr3_aa: CASSAGSLRYNEQFF; cdr3_nt: TGTGCCAGCAGTGCCGGGTCCCTAAGATACAATGAGCAGTTCTTC
v_call: TRBV7-9; clone_size: NA; j_call: TRBJ2-1; d_call: TRBD2; cdr3_aa: CASSSGVSSGSYNEQFF; cdr3_nt: TGTGCCAGCAGCTCGGGAGTTAGTAGCGGGAGCTACAATGAGCAGTTCTTC
v_call: TRBV11-2; clone_size: NA; j_call: TRBJ2-1; d_call: TRBD2; cdr3_aa: CASSLGTSGISAYNEQFF; cdr3_nt: TGTGCCAGCAGCTTAGGGACTAGCGGGATCTCTGCCTACAATGAGCAGTTCTTC
v_call: TRBV7-2; clone_size: NA; j_call: TRBJ2-4; d_call: TRBD1; cdr3_aa: CASGPYQGDIQYF; cdr3_nt: TGTGCCAGCGGCCCTTACCAGGGGGACATTCAGTACTTC
v_call: TRBV6-5; clone_size: NA; j_call: TRBJ2-5; d_call: TRBD1; cdr3_aa: CASSYRDRQETQYF; cdr3_nt: TGTGCCAGCAGTTACCGGGACAGACAAGAGACCCAGTACTTC
v_call: TRBV27; clone_size: NA; j_call: TRBJ2-7; d_call: TRBD2; cdr3_aa: CASSFRGVEQYF; cdr3_nt: TGTGCCAGCAGTTTCCGGGGGGTCGAGCAGTACTTC
v_call: TRBV7-3; clone_size: few; j_call: TRBJ2-7; d_call: TRBD2; cdr3_aa: CASSLIGSGGDEQYF; cdr3_nt: TGTGCCAGCAGCTTAATTGGTAGTGGGGGGGACGAGCAGTACTTC
v_call: TRBV27; clone_size: NA; j_call: TRBJ1-5; d_call: TRBD1; cdr3_aa: CASSLTGDNQPQHF; cdr3_nt: TGTGCCAGCAGTTTGACAGGGGATAATCAGCCCCAGCATTTT
v_call: TRBV25-1; clone_size: NA; j_call: TRBJ2-7; d_call: NA; cdr3_aa: CASSPRPYEQYF; cdr3_nt: TGTGCCAGCAGCCCCAGGCCCTACGAGCAGTACTTC
v_call: TRBV5-4; clone_size: NA; j_call: TRBJ2-5; d_call: NA; cdr3_aa: CASSQKQGRETQYF; cdr3_nt: TGTGCCAGCAGCCAAAAACAGGGAAGAGAGACCCAGTACTTC
v_call: TRBV9; clone_size: NA; j_call: TRBJ2-2; d_call: NA; cdr3_aa: CASRPASRNTGELFF; cdr3_nt: TGTGCCAGCAGACCGGCTAGCCGGAACACCGGGGAGCTGTTTTTT
v_call: TRBV13; clone_size: NA; j_call: TRBJ2-1; d_call: TRBD2; cdr3_aa: CASSTGLAGLGLNEQFF; cdr3_nt: TGTGCCAGCAGCACTGGACTAGCGGGCTTAGGACTCAATGAGCAGTTCTTC
v_call: TRBV25-1; clone_size: few; j_call: TRBJ1-2; d_call: TRBD1; cdr3_aa: CASSERTGANYGYTF; cdr3_nt: TGTGCCAGCAGTGAAAGGACAGGGGCTAACTATGGCTACACCTTC
v_call: TRBV12-5; clone_size: few; j_call: TRBJ1-2; d_call: NA; cdr3_aa: CASGQEFYGYTF; cdr3_nt: TGTGCTAGTGGGCAGGAATTCTATGGCTACACCTTC
v_call: TRBV7-6; clone_size: NA; j_call: TRBJ2-7; d_call: NA; cdr3_aa: CASSLVKDSYEQYF; cdr3_nt: TGTGCCAGCAGCTTAGTAAAGGACAGCTACGAGCAGTACTTC
v_call: TRBV7-8; clone_size: NA; j_call: TRBJ2-4; d_call: TRBD2; cdr3_aa: CASSPDSAGGNIQYF; cdr3_nt: TGTGCCAGCAGCCCCGACTCTGCGGGGGGAAACATTCAGTACTTC
v_call: TRBV15; clone_size: NA; j_call: TRBJ1-2; d_call: NA; cdr3_aa: CATSGDLGRQNGYTF; cdr3_nt: TGTGCCACCAGCGGAGACTTGGGGAGGCAGAATGGCTACACCTTC
v_call: TRBV18; clone_size: NA; j_call: TRBJ1-5; d_call: NA; cdr3_aa: CASSPQQGFNQPQHF; cdr3_nt: TGTGCCAGCTCACCCCAACAGGGCTTTAATCAGCCCCAGCATTTT
v_call: TRBV10-1; clone_size: NA; j_call: TRBJ1-2; d_call: NA; cdr3_aa: CARGQTGKDYGYTF; cdr3_nt: TGCGCCAGAGGACAGACGGGGAAGGACTATGGCTACACCTTC
v_call: TRBV11-2; clone_size: NA; j_call: TRBJ2-7; d_call: TRBD2; cdr3_aa: CASSSFTSGGTYEQYF; cdr3_nt: TGTGCCAGCAGCTCCTTTACTAGCGGGGGAACTTACGAGCAGTACTTC
v_call: TRBV6-4; clone_size: NA; j_call: TRBJ2-7; d_call: NA; cdr3_aa: CASRLHRDYEQYF; cdr3_nt: TGTGCCAGCAGATTGCACAGGGACTACGAGCAGTACTTC
v_call: TRBV2; clone_size: NA; j_call: TRBJ1-1; d_call: NA; cdr3_aa: CAILQGTEAFF; cdr3_nt: TGTGCCATCTTACAGGGCACTGAAGCTTTCTTT